This T cell receptor beta chain comes out of a study of blood T cell repertoires in COVID-19. Study in general: The United States, Italy and Spain supplied acute and convalescent COVID-19 samples.

CDR1 and CDR2 (germline): LNHDA, SQIVND (reference sequence). There are 14 residues in the CDR3. Unmatched junction bases numbered 4, after V lost 6 bases and J lost 4 bases. Measured with immunoSEQ multiplex PCR; TCRdb has only the in-frame clones, and not every one. This table has 80,000 to 100,000 clones, around 90% appearing once. The TCR sequence derives from a human donor with active COVID-19. The donor label of this sample is uncertain. V is TRBV19 and J is TRBJ2-1; 9 nucleotides align to TRBD1. The sequenced sample was peripheral blood. The CDR3 loop reads CASREGQGYNEQFF. Written as DNA, the CDR3 is TGTGCCAGTAGGGAGGGACAGGGTTACAATGAGCAGTTCTTC. Full variable domain (outside the CDR3, taken from reference TRBV19 and TRBJ2-1): DGGITQSPKYLFRKEGQNVTLSCEQNLNHDAMYWYRQDPGQGLRLIYYSQIVNDFQKGDIAEGYSVSREKKESFPLTVTSAQKNPTAFYLCASREGQGYNEQFFGPGTRLTVL.